This TCR beta chain emerged from a study of blood T cells in healthy people across ages. Donors were healthy Caucasian individuals from Russia aged about 6 to 100. The CDR3 runs to 14 residues. Trimming at V came to 6 bases and at J to 5 bases, leaving 9 bases not matched to a gene. Primers used in a second PCR of roughly 6 to 11 cycles were a sample-barcoded 5' primer and a J-beta primer mix. Every cDNA was tagged by a template-switch adaptor with 12 random nucleotides. TCRdb redid the calling of the 5' RACE reads with MiXCR, one entry per CDR3 protein. Among about 1.8 million distinct CDR3 sequences listed, about 50% were seen once.

This sequence joins TRBV12-3 or TRBV12-4 and TRBJ1-2; 7 bases match TRBD1. The sequence came from a woman aged 40-49 years in good health. Sequencing used blood. This CDR3 reads CASRETGETYGYTF. CDR3 nucleotide sequence: TGTGCCAGCAGAGAAACAGGGGAGACTTATGGCTACACCTTC.